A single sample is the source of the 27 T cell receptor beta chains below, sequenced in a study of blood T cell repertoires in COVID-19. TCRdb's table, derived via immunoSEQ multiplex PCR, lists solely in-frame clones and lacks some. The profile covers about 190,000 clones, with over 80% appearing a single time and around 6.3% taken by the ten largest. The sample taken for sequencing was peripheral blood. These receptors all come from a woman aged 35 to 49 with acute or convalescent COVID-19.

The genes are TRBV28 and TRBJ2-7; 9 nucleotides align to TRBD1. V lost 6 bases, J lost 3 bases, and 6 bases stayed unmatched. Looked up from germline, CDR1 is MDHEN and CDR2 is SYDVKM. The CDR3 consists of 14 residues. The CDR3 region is CASSGTGTFYEQYF. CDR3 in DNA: TGTGCCAGCAGCGGGACAGGGACCTTCTACGAGCAGTACTTC.

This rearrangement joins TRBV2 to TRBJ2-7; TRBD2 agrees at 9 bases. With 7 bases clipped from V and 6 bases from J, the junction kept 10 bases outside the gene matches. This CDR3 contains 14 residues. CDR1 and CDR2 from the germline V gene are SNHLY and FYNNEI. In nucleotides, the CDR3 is TGTGCCAGCACCTGGGCTAGCGGGAAATCCGAGCAGTACTTC. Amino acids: CASTWASGKSEQYF.

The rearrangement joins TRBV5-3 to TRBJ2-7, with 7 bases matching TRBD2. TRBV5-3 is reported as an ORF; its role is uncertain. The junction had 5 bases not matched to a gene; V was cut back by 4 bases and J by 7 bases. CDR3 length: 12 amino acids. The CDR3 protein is CARSQSGGEQYF. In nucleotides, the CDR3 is TGTGCCAGAAGCCAGTCCGGGGGGGAGCAGTACTTC.

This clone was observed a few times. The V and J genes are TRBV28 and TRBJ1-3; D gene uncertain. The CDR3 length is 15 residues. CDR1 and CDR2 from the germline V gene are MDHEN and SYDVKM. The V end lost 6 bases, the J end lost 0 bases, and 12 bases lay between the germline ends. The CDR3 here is CASREQPFSGNTIYF. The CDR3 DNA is TGTGCCAGCAGGGAACAGCCTTTCTCTGGAAACACCATATATTTT.

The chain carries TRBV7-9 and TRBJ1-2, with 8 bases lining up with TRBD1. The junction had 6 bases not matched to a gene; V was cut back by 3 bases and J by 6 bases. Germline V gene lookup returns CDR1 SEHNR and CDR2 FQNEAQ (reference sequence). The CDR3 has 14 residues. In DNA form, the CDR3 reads TGTGCCAGCAGCTTTGACAGGGGTAAGGATGGCTACACCTTC. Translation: CASSFDRGKDGYTF.

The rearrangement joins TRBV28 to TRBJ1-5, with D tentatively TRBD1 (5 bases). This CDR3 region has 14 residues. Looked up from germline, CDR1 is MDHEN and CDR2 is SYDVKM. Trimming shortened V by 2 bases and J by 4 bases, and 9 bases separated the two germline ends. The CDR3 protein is CASSLTDTNQPQHF. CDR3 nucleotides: TGTGCCAGCAGTTTAACGGACACAAATCAGCCCCAGCATTTT. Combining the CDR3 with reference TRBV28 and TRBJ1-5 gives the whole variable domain DVKVTQSSRYLVKRTGEKVFLECVQDMDHENMFWYRQDPGLGLRLIYFSYDVKMKEKGDIPEGYSVSREKKERFSLILESASTNQTSMYLCASSLTDTNQPQHFGDGTRLSIL.

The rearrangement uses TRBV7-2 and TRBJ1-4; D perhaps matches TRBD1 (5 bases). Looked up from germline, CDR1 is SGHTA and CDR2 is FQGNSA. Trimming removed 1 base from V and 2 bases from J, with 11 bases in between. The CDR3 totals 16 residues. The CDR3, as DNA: TGTGCCAGCAGCTTAGGTGCAGGGCCGACTAATGAAAAACTGTTTTTT. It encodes CASSLGAGPTNEKLFF.

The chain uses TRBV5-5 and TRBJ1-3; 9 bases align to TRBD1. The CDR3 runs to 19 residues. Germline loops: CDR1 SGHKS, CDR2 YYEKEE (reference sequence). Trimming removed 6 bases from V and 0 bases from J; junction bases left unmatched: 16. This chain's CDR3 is CASTPPGQGTSLSGNTIYF. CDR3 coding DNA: TGTGCCAGCACCCCTCCGGGACAGGGAACATCCCTCTCTGGAAACACCATATATTTT.

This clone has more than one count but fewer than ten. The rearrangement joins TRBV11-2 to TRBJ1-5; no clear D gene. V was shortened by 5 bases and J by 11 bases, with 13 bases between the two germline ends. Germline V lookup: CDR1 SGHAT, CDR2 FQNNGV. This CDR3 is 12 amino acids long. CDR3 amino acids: CASSGEGGSQHF. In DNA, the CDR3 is TGTGCCAGCAGCGGGGAAGGAGGGTCCCAGCATTTT.

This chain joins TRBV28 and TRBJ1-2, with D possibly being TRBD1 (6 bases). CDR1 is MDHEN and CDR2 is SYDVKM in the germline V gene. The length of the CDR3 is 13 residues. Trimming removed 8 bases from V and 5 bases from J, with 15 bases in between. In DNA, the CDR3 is TGTGCCAGCGTAGCCGGGACACTTTATGGCTACACCTTC. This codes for CASVAGTLYGYTF.

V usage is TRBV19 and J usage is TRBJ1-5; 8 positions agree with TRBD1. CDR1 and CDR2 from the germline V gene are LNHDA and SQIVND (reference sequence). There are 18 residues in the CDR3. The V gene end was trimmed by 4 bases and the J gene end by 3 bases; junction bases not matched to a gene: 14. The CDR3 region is CASSTPGQGKPNNQPQHF. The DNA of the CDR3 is TGTGCCAGTAGTACCCCCGGACAGGGTAAGCCGAACAATCAGCCCCAGCATTTT.

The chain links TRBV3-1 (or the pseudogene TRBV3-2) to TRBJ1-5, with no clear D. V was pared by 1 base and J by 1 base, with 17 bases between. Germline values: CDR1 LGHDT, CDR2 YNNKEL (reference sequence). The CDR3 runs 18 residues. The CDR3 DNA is TGTGCCAGCAGCCAAGCGGGGTTGGGCGCGGGGAGCAATCAGCCCCAGCATTTT. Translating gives CASSQAGLGAGSNQPQHF.

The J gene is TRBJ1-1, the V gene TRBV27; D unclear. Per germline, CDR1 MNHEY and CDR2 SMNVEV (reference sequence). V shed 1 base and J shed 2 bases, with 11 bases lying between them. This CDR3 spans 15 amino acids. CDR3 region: CASSLYSSVNTEAFF. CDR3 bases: TGTGCCAGCAGTTTATACTCTTCGGTAAACACTGAAGCTTTCTTT.

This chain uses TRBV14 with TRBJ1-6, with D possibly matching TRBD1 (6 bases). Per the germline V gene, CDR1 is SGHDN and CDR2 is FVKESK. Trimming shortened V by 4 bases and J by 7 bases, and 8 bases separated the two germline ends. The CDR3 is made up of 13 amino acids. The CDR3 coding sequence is TGTGCCAGCAGCCCGCAGGGGAATTCACCCCTCCACTTT. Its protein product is CASSPQGNSPLHF. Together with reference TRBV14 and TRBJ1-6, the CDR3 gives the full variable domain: EAGVTQFPSHSVIEKGQTVTLRCDPISGHDNLYWYRRVMGKEIKFLLHFVKESKQDESGMPNNRFLAERTGGTYSTLKVQPAELEDSGVYFCASSPQGNSPLHFGNGTRLTVT.

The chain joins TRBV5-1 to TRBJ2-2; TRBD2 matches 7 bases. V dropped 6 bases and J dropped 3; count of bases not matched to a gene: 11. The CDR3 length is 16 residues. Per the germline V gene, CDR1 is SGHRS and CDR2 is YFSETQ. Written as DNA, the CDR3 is TGCGCCAGCACCCTGGAATCGGGACTATACACCGGGGAGCTGTTTTTT. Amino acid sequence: CASTLESGLYTGELFF.

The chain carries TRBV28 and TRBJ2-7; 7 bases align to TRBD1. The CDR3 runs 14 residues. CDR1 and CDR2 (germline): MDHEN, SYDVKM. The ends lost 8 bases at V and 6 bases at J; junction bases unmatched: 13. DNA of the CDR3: TGTGCCAGCCGCTACAGGGGTACATTCCGCGAGCAGTACTTC. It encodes CASRYRGTFREQYF.

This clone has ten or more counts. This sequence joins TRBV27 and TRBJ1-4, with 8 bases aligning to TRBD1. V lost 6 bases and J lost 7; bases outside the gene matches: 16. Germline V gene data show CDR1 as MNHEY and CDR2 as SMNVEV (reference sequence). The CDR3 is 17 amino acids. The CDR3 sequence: CASRLHLRGRAGEKLFF. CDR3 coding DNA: TGTGCCAGCAGACTTCACCTCAGGGGGCGCGCAGGTGAAAAACTGTTTTTT.

The DNA for the CDR3 is TGCGCCAGCAGCCAAGGTTTTACAGGGGGCACTGAAGCTTTCTTT. Its protein is CASSQGFTGGTEAFF. The chain recombines TRBV4-1 with TRBJ1-1; 8 nucleotides line up with TRBD1. V dropped 1 base and J dropped 4; count of bases not matched to a gene: 5. This CDR3 contains 15 residues. Germline V lookup: CDR1 MGHRA, CDR2 YSYEKL.

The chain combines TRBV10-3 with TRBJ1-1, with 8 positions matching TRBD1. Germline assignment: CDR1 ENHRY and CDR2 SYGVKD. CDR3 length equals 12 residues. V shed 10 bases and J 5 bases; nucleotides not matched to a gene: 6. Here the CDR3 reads CATIDRGTEAFF. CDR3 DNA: TGTGCCACCATCGACAGGGGAACTGAAGCTTTCTTT.

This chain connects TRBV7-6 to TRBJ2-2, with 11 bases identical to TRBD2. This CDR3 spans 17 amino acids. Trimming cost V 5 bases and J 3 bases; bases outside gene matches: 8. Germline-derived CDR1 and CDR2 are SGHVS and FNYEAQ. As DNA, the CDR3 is TGTGCCAGCAGCCCCGGGACTAGCGGACCTTACACCGGGGAGCTGTTTTTT. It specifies CASSPGTSGPYTGELFF.

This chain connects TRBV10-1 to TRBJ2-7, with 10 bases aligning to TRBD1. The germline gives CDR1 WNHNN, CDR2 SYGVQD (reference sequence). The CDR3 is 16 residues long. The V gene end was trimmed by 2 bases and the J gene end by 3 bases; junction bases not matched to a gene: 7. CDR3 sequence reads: CASSELWTGGNYEQYF. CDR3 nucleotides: TGCGCCAGCAGTGAGCTCTGGACAGGGGGGAACTACGAGCAGTACTTC.

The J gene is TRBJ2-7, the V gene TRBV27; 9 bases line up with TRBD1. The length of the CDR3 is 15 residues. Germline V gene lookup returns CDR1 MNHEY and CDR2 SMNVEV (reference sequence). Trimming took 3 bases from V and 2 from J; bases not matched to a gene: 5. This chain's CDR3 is CASSLYGTGTYEQYF. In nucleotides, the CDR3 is TGTGCCAGCAGTTTGTACGGGACAGGGACCTACGAGCAGTACTTC.

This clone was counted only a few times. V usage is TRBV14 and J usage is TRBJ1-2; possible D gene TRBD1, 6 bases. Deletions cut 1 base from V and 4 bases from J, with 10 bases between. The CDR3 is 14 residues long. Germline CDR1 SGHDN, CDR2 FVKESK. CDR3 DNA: TGTGCCAGCAGCCAAGCTAGAGGGGGCTATGGCTACACCTTC. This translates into CASSQARGGYGYTF.

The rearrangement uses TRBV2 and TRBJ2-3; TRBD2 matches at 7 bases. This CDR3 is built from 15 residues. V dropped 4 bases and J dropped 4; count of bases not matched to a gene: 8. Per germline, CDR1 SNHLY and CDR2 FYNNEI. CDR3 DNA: TGTGCCAGCAGTGGTTGGGGCGGGGGAGCAGATACGCAGTATTTT. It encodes CASSGWGGGADTQYF.

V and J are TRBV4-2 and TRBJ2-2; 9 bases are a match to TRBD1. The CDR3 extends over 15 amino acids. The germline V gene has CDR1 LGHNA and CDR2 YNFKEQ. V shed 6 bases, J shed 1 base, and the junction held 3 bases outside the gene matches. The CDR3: CASSRQGENTGELFF. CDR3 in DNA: TGTGCCAGCAGTCGACAGGGGGAGAACACCGGGGAGCTGTTTTTT.

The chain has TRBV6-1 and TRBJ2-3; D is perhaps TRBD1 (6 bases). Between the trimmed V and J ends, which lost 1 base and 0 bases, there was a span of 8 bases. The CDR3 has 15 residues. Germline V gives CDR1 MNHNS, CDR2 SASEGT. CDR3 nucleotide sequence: TGTGCCAGCAGTGAAGGGACAGCTAGCACAGATACGCAGTATTTT. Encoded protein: CASSEGTASTDTQYF.

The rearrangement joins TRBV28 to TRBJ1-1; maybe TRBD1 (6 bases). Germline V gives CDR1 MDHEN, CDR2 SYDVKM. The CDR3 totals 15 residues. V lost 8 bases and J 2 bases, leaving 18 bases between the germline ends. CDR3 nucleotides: TGTGCCAGCCAGGGGCCACCACTCATTAACACTGAAGCTTTCTTT. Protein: CASQGPPLINTEAFF.